These 21 T cell receptor beta chains share one sample of origin, sequenced in a study of CD8 T cells in Susac syndrome. Reverse transcription of about 0.5 to 1 ug RNA used random hexamers. TCRdb re-analysed the immunoSEQ multiplex PCR reads in MiXCR, keeping a single row per CDR3 protein. Among 150,000 to 200,000 distinct CDR3 sequences listed, over 85% were seen once. Sample: CD4+ T cells from PBMCs. The receptors stem from a human donor in good health.

In DNA form, the CDR3 reads TGTGCCAGCAGCCCGACGTTAGGGTTAGGCTACACCTTC. Its protein is CASSPTLGLGYTF. The chain carries TRBV14 and TRBJ1-2; D gene ambiguous. The CDR3 is made up of 13 amino acids. Germline loops: CDR1 SGHDN, CDR2 FVKESK. The ends were cut back, 4 bases at V and 8 bases at J, with 14 bases in the middle.

The chain combines TRBV6-5 with TRBJ2-7; 7 bases are a match to TRBD1. V dropped 2 bases and J dropped 10; count of bases not matched to a gene: 11. The CDR3 is 14 amino acids. The germline V gene has CDR1 MNHEY and CDR2 SVGAGI. The CDR3 region has the DNA TGTGCCAGCAGTTACGACGGGACAGCCGTACGACAGTACTTC. It translates to CASSYDGTAVRQYF.

The CDR3 bases are TGTGCCAGTCGGGACAGGGTTGGCTACACCTTC. It is translated as CASRDRVGYTF. This chain links TRBV28 with TRBJ1-2; 9 bases are a match to TRBD1. Germline CDR1 reads MDHEN; CDR2 reads SYDVKM. V shed 9 bases and J 7 bases; nucleotides not matched to a gene: 3. The CDR3 spans 11 residues.

The gene calls are TRBV6-2 or TRBV6-3 and TRBJ2-7; D not certain. Trimming pared 5 bases from V and 3 bases from J, leaving 8 bases between. The CDR3 is made up of 12 amino acids. The germline CDR1 and CDR2 sequences are MNHEY and SVGEGT. The CDR3 region is CASSPQDYEQYF. The CDR3 DNA sequence: TGTGCCAGCAGTCCTCAAGACTACGAGCAGTACTTC.

J is TRBJ2-5 and V is TRBV5-4; 7 bases are a match to TRBD2. The germline CDR1 and CDR2 sequences are SGHNT and YYREEE (reference sequence). J gave up 1 base and V 3 bases, and 6 bases lay outside the gene matches. CDR3 length: 15 amino acids. The CDR3 bases are TGTGCCAGCAGCTACCCGGGACTACTCCAAGAGACCCAGTACTTC. Translated: CASSYPGLLQETQYF. The full variable domain, rest sourced from reference TRBV5-4 and TRBJ2-5, is ETGVTQSPTHLIKTRGQQVTLRCSSQSGHNTVSWYQQALGQGPQFIFQYYREEENGRGNFPPRFSGLQFPNYSSELNVNALELDDSALYLCASSYPGLLQETQYFGPGTRLLVL.

This clonotype has only one observation. The J gene is TRBJ2-1, the V gene TRBV7-3, with 8 bases lining up with TRBD1. Trimming at V came to 4 bases and at J to 10 bases, leaving 3 bases not matched to a gene. This CDR3 has 12 amino acids. The V gene's germline CDR1 is SGHTA and CDR2 FQGTGA. The CDR3 coding sequence is TGTGCCAGCAGCTCGGACAGGGCAGAGCAGTTCTTC. This sequence encodes CASSSDRAEQFF.

V gene TRBV3-1 combines with J gene TRBJ2-7; TRBD2 matches at 7 bases. Germline-derived CDR1 and CDR2 are LGHDT and YNNKEL (reference sequence). The CDR3 consists of 15 residues. Trimming took 1 base from V and 2 from J; bases not matched to a gene: 5. The CDR3 protein is CASSQGAAGPYEQYF. The CDR3 DNA sequence: TGTGCCAGCAGCCAAGGGGCAGCGGGGCCCTACGAGCAGTACTTC.

The count of this clonotype is one. The DNA of the CDR3 is TGCAGCTCCCGGAGGGCAGAAGAGACCCAGTACTTC. Protein product: CSSRRAEETQYF. The genes are TRBV29-1 and TRBJ2-5; a possible D gene is TRBD2 (6 bases). CDR1 is SQVTM and CDR2 is ANQGSEA in the germline V gene. Trimming took off 8 bases at V and 3 bases at J, with 13 bases between the two ends. This CDR3 has 12 residues.

The rearrangement links TRBV30 to TRBJ2-4; TRBD1 matches 10 bases. Unmatched junction bases numbered 8, after V lost 7 bases and J lost 8 bases. Germline V gene lookup returns CDR1 GTSNPN and CDR2 SVGIG (reference sequence). This CDR3 spans 13 amino acids. In DNA form, the CDR3 reads TGTGCCTCCCTGGGGACAGGGGCGGACATTCAGTACTTC. Its protein is CASLGTGADIQYF.

The chain couples TRBV28 to TRBJ2-7; 9 bases line up with TRBD2. This CDR3 region has 14 residues. Germline assignment: CDR1 MDHEN and CDR2 SYDVKM. The J segment lost 12 bases and the V segment lost 2 bases, leaving 11 bases of the junction unmatched. As DNA, the CDR3 is TGTGCCAGCAGTTTACCCGGACTAGCGCCCATCAGGTACTTC. This codes for CASSLPGLAPIRYF.

The chain joins TRBV19 to TRBJ2-1, with a possible D match to TRBD1 (5 bases). Germline assignment: CDR1 LNHDA and CDR2 SQIVND (reference sequence). The length of the CDR3 is 15 residues. V was shortened by 0 bases and J by 8 bases, with 14 bases between the two germline ends. The CDR3 region has the DNA TGTGCCAGTAGTATAGACAGGGATGAACAGGATGAGCAGTTCTTC. It yields the protein CASSIDRDEQDEQFF.

The rearrangement uses TRBV5-1 and TRBJ2-2, with TRBD2 matching 12 bases. CDR3 size: 17 residues. The V gene's germline CDR1 is SGHRS and CDR2 YFSETQ. V trimming: 4 bases; J trimming: 3 bases; junction bases outside the gene matches: 7. CDR3 sequence reads: CASSPRTSGKYTGELFF. Here the CDR3 DNA reads TGCGCCAGCAGCCCTAGGACTAGCGGGAAATACACCGGGGAGCTGTTTTTT.

This rearrangement joins TRBV24-1 to TRBJ1-2; D is ambiguous. V was clipped by 6 bases and J by 4 bases, with 14 bases between them. The germline V gene has CDR1 KGHDR and CDR2 SFDVKD. The CDR3 sequence is 14 residues long. The CDR3 DNA sequence: TGTGCCACCAGTAGAGAGGGCATCGGCTATGGCTACACCTTC. Residues: CATSREGIGYGYTF.

The chain couples TRBV15 to TRBJ2-1; D tentatively reads TRBD1 or TRBD2 (5 bases each). Germline CDR1 LNHNV, CDR2 YYDKDF (reference sequence). The length of the CDR3 is 14 residues. The ends were cut back, 5 bases at V and 8 bases at J, with 16 bases in the middle. CDR3 DNA: TGTGCCACCAGCCAAAACGGGGTAGGGGATGAGCAGTTCTTC. It is translated as CATSQNGVGDEQFF.

This clonotype was observed a single time. This chain joins TRBV20-1 and TRBJ2-7; D might be TRBD1 (6 bases). CDR3 length: 14 residues. From germline, CDR1 is DFQATT and CDR2 SNEGSKA (reference sequence). Between the trimmed V and J ends, which lost 3 bases and 4 bases, there was a span of 16 bases. CDR3 in amino acids: CSARKGGGEYEQYF. CDR3 sequence (DNA): TGCAGTGCTAGGAAAGGTGGGGGCGAATACGAGCAGTACTTC.

The rearrangement links TRBV29-1 to TRBJ2-1, with 14 bases matching TRBD2. V was pared by 7 bases and J by 1 base, with 9 bases of the junction left unmatched. This CDR3 comprises 17 residues. Per germline, CDR1 SQVTM and CDR2 ANQGSEA. The CDR3 reads CSGFPGLAGASYNEQFF. For the CDR3, the DNA is TGCAGCGGATTCCCGGGACTAGCGGGGGCATCCTACAATGAGCAGTTCTTC.

The V call is TRBV20-1, the J call TRBJ1-1; D is undetermined. Germline-derived CDR1 and CDR2 are DFQATT and SNEGSKA (reference sequence). Deletions cut 1 base from V and 1 base from J, with 7 bases between. There are 13 residues in the CDR3. The CDR3 here is CSARGQANTEAFF. The CDR3 DNA follows: TGCAGTGCTAGAGGGCAGGCGAACACTGAAGCTTTCTTT.

This clonotype came up once. The chain links TRBV7-2 to TRBJ2-2; D remains ambiguous. The CDR3 contains 13 residues. V lost 5 bases, J lost 4 bases, and 8 bases lay in between. The V gene's germline CDR1 is SGHTA and CDR2 FQGNSA. The DNA for the CDR3 is TGTGCCAGCAGCGCATATCCCACCGGGGAGCTGTTTTTT. This codes for CASSAYPTGELFF.

The CDR3 DNA is TGTGCCAGCAGTTTCTATAAGGGCAATGAGCAGTTCTTC. This encodes CASSFYKGNEQFF. The J gene is TRBJ2-1, the V gene TRBV28, with D unclear. The CDR3 length is 13 residues. V lost 3 bases and J 6 bases, leaving 9 bases between the germline ends. The germline gives CDR1 MDHEN, CDR2 SYDVKM.

CDR3 amino acids: CSVKTGPNYGYTF. The CDR3 bases are TGCAGCGTGAAGACAGGCCCGAACTATGGCTACACCTTC. J is TRBJ1-2 and V is TRBV29-1; tentative D call: TRBD1 (6 bases). Germline values: CDR1 SQVTM, CDR2 ANQGSEA. Deletions cut 6 bases from V and 2 bases from J, with 13 bases between. The CDR3 runs 13 residues.

The chain has TRBV25-1 and TRBJ2-2; possibly TRBD1 for D (5 bases). The germline V gene encodes CDR1 MGHDK and CDR2 SYGVNS. The CDR3 contains 14 residues. V was shortened by 6 bases and J by 1 base, with 9 bases between the two germline ends. CDR3 residues: CASSLGENTGELFF. The DNA for the CDR3 is TGTGCCAGCAGCCTAGGGGAGAACACCGGGGAGCTGTTTTTT.